This T cell receptor beta chain was sequenced for a study of cytomegalovirus exposure and HLA in healthy donors. Trimming cost V 2 bases and J 5 bases; bases outside gene matches: 4. The CDR3 covers 16 residues. Germline V CDR1 and CDR2: ENHRY, SYGVKD. The PCR made use of 60 Vbeta and 13 Jbeta primers. Sequencing used immunoSEQ multiplex PCR; TCRdb keeps in-frame clones, though not all of them. This table has tens of thousands of clones, less than 85% appearing once. The clonotype was recovered from a man in his late teens or twenties in good health and CMV-seronegative. The chain combines TRBV10-3 with TRBJ1-6; TRBD1 matches 9 bases. Sequencing was done on a sample of PBMCs. CDR3 loop: CAISEGQGRDNSPLHF. The DNA for the CDR3 is TGTGCCATCAGTGAGGGACAGGGGAGGGATAATTCACCCCTCCACTTT.